The source of this T cell receptor beta chain is a study of blood T cell repertoires in COVID-19. Clones were sequenced by immunoSEQ multiplex PCR, and TCRdb holds only the in-frame ones, with some missing. The table has 360,000 or so clones, roughly 90% seen once. V lost 5 bases and J 1 base, leaving 11 bases between the germline ends. CDR1 and CDR2 from the germline V gene are GTSNPN and SVGIG (reference sequence). The CDR3 runs 13 residues. The sequence was collected from a young woman who had been exposed to COVID-19. V is TRBV30 and J is TRBJ1-1; D perhaps matches TRBD1 (6 bases). Sequences were obtained from PBMCs or T cells enriched from blood (not recorded which). This CDR3 reads CAWDNRANTEAFF. CDR3 nucleotide sequence: TGTGCCTGGGATAACAGGGCGAACACTGAAGCTTTCTTT.